The 9 T cell receptor beta chains presented below share a single source sample, sequenced in a study of blood T cell repertoires in COVID-19. TCRdb keeps only in-frame clones here, not all; method: immunoSEQ multiplex PCR. The sample has hundreds of thousands of clones, 85% to 90% seen once; the top ten hold 11%. Source material: peripheral blood. Receptors originate from a woman in her thirties with COVID-19, enrolled during active disease.

The chain combines TRBV6-6 with TRBJ2-7; the D gene is possibly TRBD2 (5 bases). Trimming pared 10 bases from V and 5 bases from J, leaving 15 bases between. CDR1 and CDR2 from the germline V gene are MNHNY and SVGAGI (reference sequence). The CDR3 loop spans 12 amino acids. CDR3 region: CATSSSENEQYF. Here the CDR3 DNA reads TGTGCCACCTCTAGTAGCGAGAACGAGCAGTACTTC.

This clone appeared once. The V gene is TRBV3-1 (or the pseudogene TRBV3-2), the J gene TRBJ1-5; TRBD1 aligns across 7 bases. Per the germline V gene, CDR1 is LGHDT and CDR2 is YNNKEL (reference sequence). V was pared by 1 base and J by 5 bases, with 2 bases of the junction left unmatched. This CDR3 has 14 residues. CDR3 coding DNA: TGTGCCAGCAGCCAAGGACAGGGATATCAGCCCCAGCATTTT. Its protein product is CASSQGQGYQPQHF.

The chain combines TRBV6-5 with TRBJ1-2; D call uncertain. Trimming took off 7 bases at V and 8 bases at J, with 11 bases between the two ends. This CDR3 has 11 residues. CDR1 MNHEY and CDR2 SVGAGI come from the germline V gene. The CDR3 sequence is CASKGPGGYTF. DNA of the CDR3: TGTGCCAGCAAGGGCCCGGGAGGCTACACCTTC.

The chain links TRBV10-3 to TRBJ1-1; maybe TRBD1 (5 bases). Trimming cost V 6 bases and J 5 bases, with 13 bases left between them. Germline V gene data show CDR1 as ENHRY and CDR2 as SYGVKD. This CDR3 has 13 amino acids. The CDR3 DNA follows: TGTGCCATCAGGGGGGGTCGGGTTACTGAAGCTTTCTTT. Its translation is CAIRGGRVTEAFF.

The rearrangement uses TRBV2 and TRBJ2-1; TRBD2 aligns across 13 bases. Germline loops: CDR1 SNHLY, CDR2 FYNNEI. This CDR3 has 17 residues. The V and J ends lost 6 bases and 3 bases, in that order; junction bases with no gene match: 8. The CDR3 here is CASRPITSGGVYNEQFF. In DNA form, the CDR3 reads TGTGCCAGCAGGCCCATCACTAGCGGGGGGGTCTACAATGAGCAGTTCTTC.

The chain carries TRBV29-1 and TRBJ1-1; no definite D call. Per the germline V gene, CDR1 is SQVTM and CDR2 is ANQGSEA. Trimming pared 7 bases from V and 1 base from J, leaving 13 bases between. The CDR3 is 13 amino acids. The CDR3 spells CSGTPLENTEAFF. The CDR3 DNA is TGCAGCGGCACCCCACTCGAGAACACTGAAGCTTTCTTT.

Of note for this clone: This specimen includes other DNA sequences encoding the same CDR3. This chain uses TRBV19 with TRBJ1-5; D is uncertain. The CDR3 sequence is 15 residues long. Germline CDR1 is LNHDA and CDR2 is SQIVND (reference sequence). Trimming removed 2 bases from V and 0 bases from J, with 8 bases in between. The CDR3 nucleotides are TGTGCCAGTAGTATAACGGGGTATAGCAATCAGCCCCAGCATTTT. It encodes CASSITGYSNQPQHF.

The V call is TRBV3-1 (or the pseudogene TRBV3-2), the J call TRBJ1-2, with D maybe TRBD1 (5 bases). The CDR3 covers 13 residues. Germline V CDR1 and CDR2: LGHDT, YNNKEL (reference sequence). The V end lost 4 bases, the J end lost 2 bases, and 8 bases lay between the germline ends. DNA for the CDR3: TGTGCCAGCAGCCCCCAGGGAAACTATGGCTACACCTTC. Protein: CASSPQGNYGYTF.

V is TRBV7-9 and J is TRBJ2-7; D is possibly TRBD2 (6 bases). The V end was cut by 6 bases, the J end by 5 bases, with 23 bases between. This CDR3 region has 16 residues. Per the germline V gene, CDR1 is SEHNR and CDR2 is FQNEAQ (reference sequence). CDR3 protein: CASREAGKPPWDEQYF. Here the CDR3 DNA reads TGTGCCAGCAGGGAGGCGGGGAAGCCACCTTGGGACGAGCAGTACTTC.